The 17 T cell receptor beta chains given below trace back to one sample, sequenced in a study of cytomegalovirus exposure and HLA in healthy donors. Primers: 60 Vbeta forward and 13 Jbeta reverse. Method: immunoSEQ multiplex PCR; TCRdb's copy keeps in-frame clones and lacks some. The sample holds approximately 80,000 clones, over 60% seen once. Sequenced material: PBMCs. The receptors come from a man aged 60-69 years in good health and CMV-seronegative.

The CDR3 bases are TGTGCCAGTAGTGCAGTCCCGGGACAGGGTTACAATGAGCAGTTCTTC. This encodes CASSAVPGQGYNEQFF. This chain uses TRBV19 with TRBJ2-1; the match to TRBD1 covers 9 bases. V was pared by 5 bases and J by 4 bases, with 9 bases of the junction left unmatched. The CDR3 spans 16 residues. Germline V gene lookup returns CDR1 LNHDA and CDR2 SQIVND (reference sequence). Using reference TRBV19 and TRBJ2-1 for the parts outside the CDR3, the full variable domain is DGGITQSPKYLFRKEGQNVTLSCEQNLNHDAMYWYRQDPGQGLRLIYYSQIVNDFQKGDIAEGYSVSREKKESFPLTVTSAQKNPTAFYLCASSAVPGQGYNEQFFGPGTRLTVL.

The chain recombines TRBV4-2 with TRBJ2-7; 16 bases map to TRBD2. CDR1 LGHNA and CDR2 YNFKEQ come from the germline V gene. The CDR3 is 16 amino acids. The J segment lost 2 bases and the V segment lost 3 bases, leaving 1 base of the junction unmatched. The CDR3 here is CASSHGTSGGAYEQYF. In DNA form, the CDR3 reads TGTGCCAGCAGCCATGGGACTAGCGGGGGGGCCTACGAGCAGTACTTC.

The rearrangement uses TRBV30 and TRBJ2-5; D is possibly TRBD2 (6 bases). This CDR3 region has 13 residues. V lost 4 bases and J 8 bases, leaving 17 bases between the germline ends. Per the germline V gene, CDR1 is GTSNPN and CDR2 is SVGIG (reference sequence). The CDR3 coding sequence is TGTGCCTGGACCGTTCGGGAGAGGGATACCCAGTACTTC. As protein: CAWTVRERDTQYF.

This clone was observed a few times. The chain uses TRBV28 and TRBJ2-7; TRBD1 might be the D (7 bases). This CDR3 comprises 15 residues. Germline-derived CDR1 and CDR2 are MDHEN and SYDVKM. V shed 6 bases and J shed 4 bases, with 19 bases lying between them. CDR3 nucleotide sequence: TGTGCCAGCAGCCTACGGGGGACAGTGAGATACGAGCAGTACTTC. Encoded protein: CASSLRGTVRYEQYF.

This clone showed up just once. Other DNA sequences of this sample code for an identical CDR3. The rearrangement joins TRBV18 to TRBJ1-4, with 12 bases lining up with TRBD1. Germline V CDR1 and CDR2: KGHSH, LQKENI. The CDR3 totals 15 residues. V lost 4 bases, J lost 5 bases, and 2 bases stayed unmatched. CDR3 sequence: CASSRGQGANEKLFF. CDR3 nucleotide sequence: TGTGCCAGCTCACGGGGACAGGGGGCCAATGAAAAACTGTTTTTT. Variable domain in full (rest from reference TRBV18 and TRBJ1-4): NAGVMQNPRHLVRRRGQEARLRCSPMKGHSHVYWYRQLPEEGLKFMVYLQKENIIDESGMPKERFSAEFPKEGPSILRIQQVVRGDSAAYFCASSRGQGANEKLFFGSGTQLSVL.

This clone showed up just once. The chain has TRBV18 and TRBJ2-5, with 8 bases matching TRBD1. V shed 3 bases and J 5 bases; nucleotides not matched to a gene: 14. This CDR3 is 17 amino acids long. CDR1 KGHSH and CDR2 LQKENI come from the germline V gene. DNA of the CDR3: TGTGCCAGCTCACCCCCCTCCGGCAGGGGGCGGTCGGAGACCCAGTACTTC. It is translated as CASSPPSGRGRSETQYF. Based on the CDR3 plus reference TRBV18 and TRBJ2-5, the full variable domain is NAGVMQNPRHLVRRRGQEARLRCSPMKGHSHVYWYRQLPEEGLKFMVYLQKENIIDESGMPKERFSAEFPKEGPSILRIQQVVRGDSAAYFCASSPPSGRGRSETQYFGPGTRLLVL.

The CDR3 nucleotides are TGTGCCAGCAGCTCGTGGGCGACAGGCACTGAGCAGTTCTTC. Translation: CASSSWATGTEQFF. The chain joins TRBV5-6 to TRBJ2-1; TRBD1 is a possible D gene (6 bases). The CDR3 spans 14 residues. CDR1 is SGHDT, CDR2 YYEEEE, per germline. With 3 bases removed from V and 9 bases from J, the gap between germline ends came to 16 bases.

CDR3 in DNA: TGCGCCAGCAGCTTGGTGACTAGCGGGGGGGTCCCGGGTACGCAGTATTTT. Encoded protein: CASSLVTSGGVPGTQYF. The chain employs TRBV5-1 and TRBJ2-3; TRBD2 matches 14 bases. CDR1 and CDR2 from the germline V gene are SGHRS and YFSETQ. The CDR3 length is 17 residues. Germline trimming cut 0 bases from V and 8 bases from J; bases unmatched to any gene: 8.

The chain joins TRBV4-1 to TRBJ2-5, with 7 bases matching TRBD1. In germline, CDR1 is MGHRA, CDR2 YSYEKL. Trimming took 4 bases from V and 1 from J; bases not matched to a gene: 3. CDR3 length: 14 amino acids. Written as DNA, the CDR3 is TGCGCCAGCAGCCGCCGGGACAGCCAAGAGACCCAGTACTTC. It translates to CASSRRDSQETQYF.

Details on this clone: The junction differs from germline at one of its ends, possibly a read error. V gene TRBV6-5 combines with J gene TRBJ1-1, with D unclear. CDR1 MNHEY and CDR2 SVGAGI come from the germline V gene. The CDR3 consists of 14 residues. The CDR3 sequence is CASSDSGVNTEAFF. The CDR3 DNA reads TGTGCCAGCAGTGACTCCGGGGTGAACACTGAAGCTTTCTTT.

The chain joins TRBV27 to TRBJ1-5; TRBD1 matches 9 bases. Losses at the gene ends were 4 bases for V and 4 bases for J; bases not matched to a gene: 5. Germline-derived CDR1 and CDR2 are MNHEY and SMNVEV (reference sequence). This CDR3 is built from 15 residues. CDR3 bases: TGTGCCAGCAGTTCGACAGGACAGGGGAATCAGCCCCAGCATTTT. Its translation is CASSSTGQGNQPQHF.

This sequence joins TRBV5-1 and TRBJ1-5; 10 bases agree with TRBD1. The CDR3 runs to 16 residues. The V gene end was trimmed by 4 bases and the J gene end by 2 bases; junction bases not matched to a gene: 6. Per the germline V gene, CDR1 is SGHRS and CDR2 is YFSETQ. The CDR3 loop reads CASSPTGTGGNQPQHF. Here the CDR3 DNA reads TGCGCCAGCAGCCCCACCGGGACAGGGGGCAATCAGCCCCAGCATTTT. The whole variable domain, remainder taken from reference TRBV5-1 and TRBJ1-5, is KAGVTQTPRYLIKTRGQQVTLSCSPISGHRSVSWYQQTPGQGLQFLFEYFSETQRNKGNFPGRFSGRQFSNSRSEMNVSTLELGDSALYLCASSPTGTGGNQPQHFGDGTRLSIL.

V and J are TRBV6-5 and TRBJ1-2; the match to TRBD1 covers 7 bases. After removal of 5 bases from V and 8 bases from J, the junction contained 14 bases not matched to a gene. The CDR3 has 15 residues. Germline assignment: CDR1 MNHEY and CDR2 SVGAGI. The CDR3 sequence: CASSPPTTGARGYTF. As DNA, the CDR3 is TGTGCCAGCAGTCCACCCACCACAGGGGCGAGGGGCTACACCTTC.

The chain is built from TRBV28 and TRBJ1-5; D might be TRBD1 (5 bases). The V gene lost 6 bases and the J gene lost 10 bases, with 19 bases spanning the gap. The germline gives CDR1 MDHEN, CDR2 SYDVKM. CDR3 size: 14 residues. Here the CDR3 reads CASRTQEGRGPQHF. CDR3 nucleotide sequence: TGTGCCAGCAGGACGCAGGAGGGGAGGGGTCCCCAGCATTTT.

CDR3: CASSLGGESSYEQYF. DNA of the CDR3: TGCGCCAGCAGCTTAGGCGGGGAGAGCTCCTACGAGCAGTACTTC. The chain combines TRBV5-1 with TRBJ2-7; perhaps TRBD2 as D (6 bases). With 2 bases removed from V and 0 bases from J, the gap between germline ends came to 12 bases. The CDR3 has 15 residues. CDR1 and CDR2 from the germline V gene are SGHRS and YFSETQ. Using reference TRBV5-1 and TRBJ2-7 for the parts outside the CDR3, the full variable domain is KAGVTQTPRYLIKTRGQQVTLSCSPISGHRSVSWYQQTPGQGLQFLFEYFSETQRNKGNFPGRFSGRQFSNSRSEMNVSTLELGDSALYLCASSLGGESSYEQYFGPGTRLTVT.

The sample holds one count of this clone. This chain links TRBV7-9 with TRBJ2-1; weak D call: TRBD2 (7 bases). CDR3 length: 12 residues. Germline lookup yields CDR1 SEHNR and CDR2 FQNEAQ (reference sequence). The ends were cut back, 5 bases at V and 12 bases at J, with 14 bases in the middle. The CDR3 sequence: CASSLGGVGQFF. DNA of the CDR3: TGTGCCAGCAGCCTAGGGGGGGTTGGGCAGTTCTTC.

The chain carries TRBV6-1 and TRBJ1-1; no clear D. V was pared by 1 base and J by 1 base, with 7 bases between. This CDR3 has 14 residues. Per the germline V gene, CDR1 is MNHNS and CDR2 is SASEGT. The CDR3 DNA is TGTGCCAGCAGTGAAGGACAAAGGAACACTGAAGCTTTCTTT. This codes for CASSEGQRNTEAFF.